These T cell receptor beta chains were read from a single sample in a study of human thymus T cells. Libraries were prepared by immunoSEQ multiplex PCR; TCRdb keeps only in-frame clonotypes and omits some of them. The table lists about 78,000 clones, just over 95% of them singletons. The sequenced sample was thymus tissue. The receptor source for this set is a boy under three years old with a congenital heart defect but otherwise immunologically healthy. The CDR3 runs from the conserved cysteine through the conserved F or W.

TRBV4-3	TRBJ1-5	CASSQDWGPKDQPQHF
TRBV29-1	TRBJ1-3	CSVGQGESGHTIYF
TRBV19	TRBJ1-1	CASSGTGESPEGAFF
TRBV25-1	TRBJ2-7	CASRPQTPSHEQYF
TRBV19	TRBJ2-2	CASSPYRELNTGELFF
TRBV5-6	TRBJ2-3	CASSLALAGRTDTQYF
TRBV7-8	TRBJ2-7	CASSAYPKQHGDSPYEQYF
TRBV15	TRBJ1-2	CATSAQGQSGVYTF
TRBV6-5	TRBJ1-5	CASSYGPLDSNQPQHF
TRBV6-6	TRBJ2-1	CASSYYDRVGDNEQFF
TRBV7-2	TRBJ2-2	CASSSHGGRNTGELFF
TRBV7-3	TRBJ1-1	CASSFSRGLWNTEAFF
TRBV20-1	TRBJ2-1	CSAPPYNEQFF
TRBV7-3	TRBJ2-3	CASSPSGQGPTDTQYF
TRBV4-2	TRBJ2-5	CASSQDSGGPGETQYF
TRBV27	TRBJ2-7	CASSPDRVGYEQYF
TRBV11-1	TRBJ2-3	CASSLEDTQYF
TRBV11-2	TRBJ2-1	CAAGGETHNEQFF
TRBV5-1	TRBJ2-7	CASSLDGSYSGQYF
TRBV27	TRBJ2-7	CASSLSGHLAYEQYF
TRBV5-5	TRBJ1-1	CASSSPMDRGRTEAFF
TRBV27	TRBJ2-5	CASSLRTSGGWETQYF
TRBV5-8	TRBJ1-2	CASDGHAAGLRDSNYGYTF
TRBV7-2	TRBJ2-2	CASSLEGGGTGYTGELFF
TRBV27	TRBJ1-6	CASSLSTGTGGHHNSPLHF
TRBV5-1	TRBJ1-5	CASSLGPSRDRNQPQHF
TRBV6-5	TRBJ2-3	CASRYSPGDTQYF
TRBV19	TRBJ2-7	CASSEPGTSGSYEQYF
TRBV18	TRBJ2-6	CASSPLRSSGANVLTF
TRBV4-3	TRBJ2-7	CASSQDPGDFYEQYF
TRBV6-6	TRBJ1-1	CASIQTGEAFF
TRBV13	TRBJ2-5	CASSPSHQKVIGETQYF
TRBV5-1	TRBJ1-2	CASSPGGNYGYTF
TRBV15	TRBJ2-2	CATSRYGPEVWEPGELFF
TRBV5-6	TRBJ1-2	CASSLGGGHGYTF
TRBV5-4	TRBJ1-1	CASSPGAGPNTEAFF
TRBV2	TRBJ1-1	CASQNTPKEGGGTEAFF
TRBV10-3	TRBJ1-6	CAISESWEYNSPLHF
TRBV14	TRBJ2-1	CASSHARPPGRRLSSYNEQFF
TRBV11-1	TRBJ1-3	CASSSRGASSGNTIYF
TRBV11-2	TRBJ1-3	CASSLDRGQGTGNTIYF
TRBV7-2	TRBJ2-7	CASSYRAGNEQYF
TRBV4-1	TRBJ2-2	CASSQVRGLAEGSNTGELFF
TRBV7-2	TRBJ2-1	CASSSGALHKVVDSEQFF
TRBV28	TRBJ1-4	CASSLQRTGVHATNEKLFF
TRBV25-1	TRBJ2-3	CASSAGTDTQYF
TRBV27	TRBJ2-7	CASSLLVPGSGRKHEQYF
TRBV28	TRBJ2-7	CASSRGGLSSYEQYF
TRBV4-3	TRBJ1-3	CASSQEAKVPLSGNTIYF
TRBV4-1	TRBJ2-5	CASSHPARETQYF
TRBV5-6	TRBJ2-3	CASLLAGGNTDTQYF
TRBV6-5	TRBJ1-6	CASSYSWDRGNSPLHF
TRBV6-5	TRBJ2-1	CASSYSPEPPQFF
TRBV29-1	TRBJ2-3	CSVAPMGLAGASTDTQYF
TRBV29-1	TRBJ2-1	CSTETGTNEQFF
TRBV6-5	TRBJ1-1	CASSYNRAGTEAFF
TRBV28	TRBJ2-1	CASSLSPRNEQFF
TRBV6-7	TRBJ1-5	CAGPRGAQPQHF
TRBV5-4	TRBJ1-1	CASSLETGSGAEAFF
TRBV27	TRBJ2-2	CASSPGQGARGNTGELFF